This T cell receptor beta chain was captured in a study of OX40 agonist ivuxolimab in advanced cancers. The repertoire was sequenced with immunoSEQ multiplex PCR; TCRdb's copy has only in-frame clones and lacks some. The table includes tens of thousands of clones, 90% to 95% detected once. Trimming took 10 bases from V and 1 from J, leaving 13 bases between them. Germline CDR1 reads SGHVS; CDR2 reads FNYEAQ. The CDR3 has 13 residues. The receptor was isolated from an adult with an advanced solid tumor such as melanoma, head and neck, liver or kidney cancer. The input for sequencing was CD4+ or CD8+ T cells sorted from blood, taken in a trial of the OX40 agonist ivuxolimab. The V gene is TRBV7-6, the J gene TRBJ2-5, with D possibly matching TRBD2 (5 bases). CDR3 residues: CATFGGIQETQYF. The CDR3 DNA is TGTGCCACCTTTGGAGGAATCCAAGAGACCCAGTACTTC.